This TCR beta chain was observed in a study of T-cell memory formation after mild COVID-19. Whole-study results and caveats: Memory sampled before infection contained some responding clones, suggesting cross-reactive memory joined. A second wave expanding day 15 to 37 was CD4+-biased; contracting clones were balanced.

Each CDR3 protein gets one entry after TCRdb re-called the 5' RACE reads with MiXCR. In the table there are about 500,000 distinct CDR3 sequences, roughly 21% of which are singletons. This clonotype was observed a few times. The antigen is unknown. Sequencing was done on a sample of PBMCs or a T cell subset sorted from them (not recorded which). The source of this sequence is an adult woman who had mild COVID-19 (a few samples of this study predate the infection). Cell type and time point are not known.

As DNA, the CDR3 is TGTGCCAGCAGAATTGAATCTCTGACCCTGAACGGGGACTACGAGCAGTACTTC. This codes for CASRIESLTLNGDYEQYF. The chain recombines TRBV6-1 with TRBJ2-7; a weak D match, TRBD2 (5 bases). CDR1 and CDR2 from the germline V gene are MNHNS and SASEGT. V lost 6 bases and J lost 3, with 27 bases in between. The CDR3 totals 18 residues.